This T cell receptor beta chain was identified in a study of identical twins. Notes on the study in general: While abundant cord blood beta clonotypes carried fewer insertions, memory repertoires showed no such pattern.

MiXCR, applied by TCRdb to the 5' RACE reads, yields one record per CDR3 protein. The data contain around 340,000 distinct CDR3 sequences, more than 9% of them singletons. This CDR3 comprises 20 residues. Trimming removed 3 bases from V and 2 bases from J; junction bases left unmatched: 16. The germline gives CDR1 SGHAT, CDR2 FQNNGV. This clonotype was counted a few times. Its specificity is unknown. The sample was also reused in another study, on yellow fever vaccine responses in identical twins.

This TCR came from a woman in her late teens or twenties in good health. The rearrangement joins TRBV11-2 to TRBJ2-7; 13 bases line up with TRBD2. Sequenced input: CD8+ T cells sorted from blood. CDR3 region: CASSFITRLGLAGVPYEQYF. CDR3 coding DNA: TGTGCCAGCAGCTTCATCACCCGTCTCGGACTAGCGGGAGTGCCCTACGAGCAGTACTTC. Full variable domain (outside the CDR3, taken from reference TRBV11-2 and TRBJ2-7): EAGVAQSPRYKIIEKRQSVAFWCNPISGHATLYWYQQILGQGPKLLIQFQNNGVVDDSQLPKDRFSAERLKGVDSTLKIQPAKLEDSAVYLCASSFITRLGLAGVPYEQYFGPGTRLTVT.